Reported below is one T cell receptor (beta chain). Its antigen is undetermined. Per the germline V gene, CDR1 is SGHTA and CDR2 is FQGTGA. The CDR3 totals 14 residues. The V gene end was trimmed by 10 bases and the J gene end by 3 bases; junction bases not matched to a gene: 9. Data came from immunoSEQ multiplex PCR; TCRdb stores just in-frame clones and leaves some out. The sample gives tens of thousands of clones, around nine tenths of which show up once; roughly 14% is in the top ten. This entry comes from a study of T cell responses to AZD1222 COVID-19 vaccine. Looking at the study overall: Pooled together were second doses at about 4 or about 12 weeks. General study points: The donors showed a predominance of white British ancestry and of females, with possible underestimation of clonal diversity. In the spike-specific TCR repertoire, nearly half reportedly target unmutated variant regions. Only five to seven individuals given AZD1222 were seropositive at baseline.

The sample consisted of peripheral blood, taken on day 0 of AZD1222 vaccination. The sequence derives from an adult in good health. V usage is TRBV7-3 and J usage is TRBJ1-3; 7 bases are a match to TRBD1. CDR3 in amino acids: CANPGQKYGNTIYF. CDR3 in DNA: TGTGCCAACCCGGGACAGAAGTATGGAAACACCATATATTTT.